The 6 T cell receptor beta chains below all came from one sample that was sequenced in a study of blood T cell repertoires in COVID-19. TCRdb's copy holds only in-frame clones and misses some; the assay was immunoSEQ multiplex PCR. The data show roughly 200,000 clones, approximately 88% seen once. The sequencing sample was made of PBMCs or T cells enriched from blood (not recorded which). These TCRs come from a man younger than 30 with acute COVID-19.

This clone was recorded a few times. This sequence joins TRBV10-2 and TRBJ1-3; TRBD1 agrees at 7 bases. V trimming: 2 bases; J trimming: 0 bases; junction bases outside the gene matches: 7. Germline assignment: CDR1 WSHSY and CDR2 SAAADI. CDR3 length: 17 residues. The CDR3 DNA reads TGCGCCAGCAGTGAGCCAAACAGGGGAAGCTCTGGAAACACCATATATTTT. Translating gives CASSEPNRGSSGNTIYF.

The chain recombines TRBV10-3 with TRBJ1-6; 8 bases are shared with TRBD1. The ends lost 11 bases at V and 4 bases at J; junction bases unmatched: 10. Germline assignment: CDR1 ENHRY and CDR2 SYGVKD. The CDR3 has 15 amino acids. CDR3 nucleotides: TGTGCCTCAAGATCAGGGGGCGGGTATAATTCACCCCTCCACTTT. This codes for CASRSGGGYNSPLHF.

J is TRBJ2-3 and V is TRBV7-9; 13 positions agree with TRBD2. V gave up 5 bases and J gave up 3 bases; unmatched junction bases: 11. The CDR3 sequence is 18 residues long. The germline V gene has CDR1 SEHNR and CDR2 FQNEAQ (reference sequence). CDR3 in amino acids: CASSPAIGLAGVTDTQYF. The CDR3 DNA reads TGTGCCAGCAGCCCCGCTATTGGACTAGCGGGAGTTACAGATACGCAGTATTTT.

This rearrangement joins TRBV28 to TRBJ1-1; 8 bases fit TRBD1. Germline CDR1 is MDHEN and CDR2 is SYDVKM. This CDR3 has 15 residues. The trim removed 1 base at V and 4 bases at J, leaving 5 bases unmatched. The CDR3: CASSLYRGMVTEAFF. CDR3 DNA: TGTGCCAGCAGTTTATACAGGGGGATGGTCACTGAAGCTTTCTTT. The whole variable domain, filled in from reference TRBV28 and TRBJ1-1, reads DVKVTQSSRYLVKRTGEKVFLECVQDMDHENMFWYRQDPGLGLRLIYFSYDVKMKEKGDIPEGYSVSREKKERFSLILESASTNQTSMYLCASSLYRGMVTEAFFGQGTRLTVV.

The chain combines TRBV11-2 with TRBJ2-2; TRBD1 might be the D (5 bases). This CDR3 spans 15 amino acids. Trimming took 6 bases from V and 6 from J, leaving 17 bases between them. The germline V gene has CDR1 SGHAT and CDR2 FQNNGV. CDR3 nucleotides: TGTGCCAGCAGTATTAGGCAGGGCGTCGCCGGGGAGCTGTTTTTT. Its protein product is CASSIRQGVAGELFF.

This clone was seen a handful of times. The CDR3 region has the DNA TGTGCCTGGAGTATTACAACAACTAATGAAAAACTGTTTTTT. It is translated as CAWSITTTNEKLFF. This chain joins TRBV30 and TRBJ1-4; D remains ambiguous. Trimming took off 2 bases at V and 0 bases at J, with 7 bases between the two ends. The CDR3 is 14 residues long. Germline assignment: CDR1 GTSNPN and CDR2 SVGIG (reference sequence).